The T cell receptor (beta chain) under discussion was sequenced for a study of cytomegalovirus exposure and HLA in healthy donors (dated by TCRdb to 2017 to 2019). Regarding the research as a whole: An earlier analysis of 587 of the donors reported approximately 280 Gb of sequence data and roughly 120 million unique TCR beta sequences obtained from around 190 million T cells. To predict cytomegalovirus infection status, the study combined high-throughput TCR immunosequencing, statistical association of individual TCRs with disease status, and machine learning. The number of typed donors differed by locus: about 620-630 for A, B, C, DRB1 and DQB1; some 500 for DQA1; 606 for DPA1; and approximately 450 for DPB1. The later analysis used no new phenotypic data to find candidate immune exposures, relying instead on TCR beta sequences and their occurrence across donors. A separate validation cohort of roughly 110 different subjects was used in addition to the 666-subject first cohort. Alongside the repertoire data, information on donor age, sex, ethnicity and CMV serostatus was compiled. The T cell repertoires of around 670 subjects were profiled by immunosequencing and related to cytomegalovirus serostatus. The aim of the study was to test whether cataloging public T cell receptors could identify signatures of past pathogen exposure. Of the 300 to 500 genotyped donors, 70% to 90% were placed in the genetic ancestry cluster associated with self-reported Caucasian donors. HLA typing covered class I and class II loci at four-digit resolution. In a later analysis, previously published TCR beta repertoires from hundreds of donors were re-analyzed and high-resolution HLA genotyping was added so that TCR occurrence patterns could be studied. Several DR-DQ haplotypes were treated as single units for association and clustering because of strong linkage in the cohort. Around 320 gigabases of sequencing data and tens of millions of unique TCR sequences were included in an early release covering roughly 700 HLA-typed donors. A later genetic analysis took genome-wide SNP genotypes for about 65% of the roughly 670 donors and used that subset as a discovery cohort. All discovery cohort repertoires had been generated using a single sequencing platform. Across approximately 400 genotyped donors of the cohort, an average of about 240,000 unique TCR beta nucleotide sequences per donor were sequenced, and approximately 19% of those sequences were non-productive. An earlier analysis of about 600 of the donors used high-throughput TCR beta sequencing to judge whether each TCR beta V gene segment behaved as functional or pseudogenic.

General conclusions and limits of the study: Assigning TCR associations to individual alleles was difficult when HLA alleles, especially DR and DQ, strongly co-occurred. Across donors, most TCR sequences were observed very rarely, whereas some public TCRs were present in many individuals. According to a later analysis, most CMV-associated TCR beta chains appeared to be HLA-restricted, and the HLA associations seemed to be driven largely by CMV exposure. The earlier analysis of approximately 560 of the donors excluded approximately 17 rarely observed V segments, including chromosome 9 orphons, because counts were too low. The authors suggested that the approach could potentially be extended to other disease states and immunological phenotypes. According to a later analysis, TCR association rates differed among HLA loci, with DRB1 alleles showing the most associated TCRs and HLA-C alleles showing the fewest. In a later analysis, several top co-occurrence clusters were reported to appear linked to parvovirus B19, influenza, CMV and Epstein-Barr virus. CMV serostatus was the only immune exposure information available for the cohort. Cytomegalovirus status was reported to be diagnosed by the classifier with high specificity and sensitivity in both the original and validation cohorts. Roughly uniform sequencing depth across donors was assumed in presence/absence analyses, although this assumption may not hold. Because the 87-base-pair reads could not distinguish some IMGT-functional V segments, including TRBV6-2 and TRBV6-3, those segments were excluded. A further reported finding was that TCR beta sequences accurately predicted the HLA-A and HLA-B alleles for most subjects in the first cohort. A group of highly shared sequence variants was considered likely to be a technical artifact of the sequencing pipeline. According to a later genetic analysis, donors in an Asian-associated ancestry cluster had fewer N-insertions in productive TCRs than the approximately 700-donor mean. A total of some 180 TCR beta chains were listed by the study as associated with cytomegalovirus. Because some donors lacked HLA typing at each locus, the association tests relied only on the typed subset. Specific HLA alleles were associated with 15,000 to 20,000 TCR beta sequences at a false discovery rate of 0.05 in a later analysis. V-gene and J-gene trimming of TCR beta chains was associated with a missense DCLRE1C variant in a later genetic analysis, and the association was replicated in an independent cohort. In an earlier analysis of 450 to 750 of the donors, most TCR beta V segments appeared in productive rearrangements about 87% or about 30% of the time, broadly matching IMGT annotations. Three of the identified cytomegalovirus-associated TCR beta chains were confirmed in vitro to be specific for cytomegalovirus antigens. This cohort had only TCR beta chains sequenced, and the lack of alpha or paired-chain data limited which features could be detected. Correlated functional status among segregating V segments might be attributable to linkage disequilibrium, but an unknown experimental factor could not be ruled out. In a later analysis, HLA-associated TCR beta chains were found to be more clonally expanded and to have lower generation probabilities than equally common non-associated chains.

Libraries were constructed by the immunoSEQ multiplex PCR assay. For the multiplex PCR, a mixture combining 60 forward primers for TCR Vbeta segments and 13 reverse primers for TCR Jbeta segments was used. A multiplex PCR assay on genomic DNA amplified the CDR3 region of rearranged TCR beta genes. The amplified TCR beta libraries were sequenced on the Illumina HiSeq System as 87-base-pair reads. In the authors' own workflow: Across the 666 repertoires, a later analysis counted about 81 million unique TCR beta chains, around 10 million of which were shared by at least two donors. Raw reads were error-corrected and collapsed into unique sequences by a nearest-neighbor algorithm in which closely related sequences were merged to remove PCR and sequencing errors. CDR3 sequences were aligned to IMGT reference sequences to assign V, D and J gene segments. For a sequence to be retained, a match of at least six nucleotides to both a V gene segment and a J gene segment was required. Rearrangements were classified as productive when the CDR3 lacked stop codons and remained in frame with V and J, and all other rearrangements were classified as non-productive. Following IMGT convention, CDR3 was defined as the stretch from the second conserved V-encoded cysteine up to the conserved J-encoded phenylalanine. The earlier analysis of about 530 of the donors excluded any sequence lacking an unambiguous match to a single V gene segment. An earlier analysis of about 590 of the donors classified V segments as functional when productive rearrangements were above 56.7% and as segregating when the standard deviation between donors was above 5%. A statistical classification framework was built for diagnosing cytomegalovirus status from the catalog of TCR beta chain sequences. V and J gene assignment, in a later analysis, came from comparing TCR nucleotide sequences with IMGT/GENE-DB human TR gene sequences. Using the TCRdist pipeline, a later analysis assigned CDR3 sequences along with most-parsimonious VDJ recombination scenarios. In a later analysis, each TCR beta chain was defined by its CDR3 amino acid sequence together with its V-gene family, and reads lacking a unique V-gene family were excluded. In a later analysis, fewer than 650 highly shared, low-generation-probability nucleotide sequences were removed to address suspected cross-contamination and a sequencing artifact. A later analysis calculated a clonal expansion index for each public chain from normalized within-repertoire ranks of inferred template counts. In a later analysis, generation probabilities were computed using a VDJ recombination model fitted to out-of-frame rearrangements, and the results were checked against IGoR. A later analysis scored TCR-TCR, TCR-HLA and TCR-CMV co-occurrence with hypergeometric tests, applying a repertoire-size bias correction to TCR pairs. To estimate false discovery rates, a later analysis permuted the HLA or CMV assignments 20 times. A later analysis grouped co-occurring TCRs with DBSCAN, adding TCRdist sequence similarity when clustering within HLA-allele-positive subsets. Repertoires with fewer than 30,000 or more than 120,000 public chains, plus five repertoires with anomalous nucleotide sharing, were excluded from co-occurrence clustering. The table was pulled from immuneACCESS by TCRdb, which kept in-frame rearrangements only. Such tables lose some clones; where checked, under half of the loss comes from unresolved V genes, and the rest has no known cause. For V, J and clone size, that table is used; D and trimming come from the DNA. For this sample there are about 160,000 clones; approximately 80% appear just once. The ten largest account for 5.5% to 8% of the sample.

In total, roughly 710 healthy bone marrow donors made up the cohort. Cohort members were all nominally healthy when sampled, although unrecorded immune exposures were likely present. The donor tested CMV seropositive, placing the donor among the 289 seropositive members of the cohort. A peripheral blood sample was collected from each donor, and TCR beta sequencing was performed on peripheral blood mononuclear cells. Genomic DNA was extracted from the blood cell samples with the Qiagen DNeasy Blood Extraction Kit. The V and J ends are trimmed by 6 bases and 9 bases, leaving 15 bases between them. From the cysteine through the phenylalanine, the CDR3 covers 12 amino acids. Only the CDR3 portion is preserved as DNA: 36 bases, with reading frame beginning at the first base. The germline V gene supplies CDR1 SQVTM and CDR2 ANQGSEA. On this clone: Its binding antigen is unknown. Per-base qualities were not stored, and no clone one base away is much larger.

The TCR comes from a young woman in good health and CMV-seropositive. The sequenced sample was PBMCs. The chain links TRBV29-1 with TRBJ1-5; perhaps TRBD1 is the D gene, with 6 bases matching. This receptor has the CDR3 CSVSGPRGPQHF. The base sequence is TGCAGCGTCAGCGGTCCCAGGGGGCCCCAGCATTTT.